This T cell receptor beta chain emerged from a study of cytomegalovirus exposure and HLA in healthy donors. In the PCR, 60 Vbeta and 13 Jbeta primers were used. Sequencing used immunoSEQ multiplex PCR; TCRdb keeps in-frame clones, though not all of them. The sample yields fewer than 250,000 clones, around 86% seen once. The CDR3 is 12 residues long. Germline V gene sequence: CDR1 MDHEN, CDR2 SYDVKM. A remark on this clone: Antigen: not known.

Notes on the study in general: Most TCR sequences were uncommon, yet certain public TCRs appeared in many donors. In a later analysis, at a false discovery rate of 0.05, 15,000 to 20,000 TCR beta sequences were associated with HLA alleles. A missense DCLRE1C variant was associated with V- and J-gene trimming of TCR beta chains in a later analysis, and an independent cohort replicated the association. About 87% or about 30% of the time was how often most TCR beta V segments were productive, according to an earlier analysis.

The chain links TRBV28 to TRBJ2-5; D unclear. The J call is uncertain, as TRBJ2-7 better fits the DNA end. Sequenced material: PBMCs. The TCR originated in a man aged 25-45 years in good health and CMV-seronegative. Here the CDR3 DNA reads TGTGCCAGCAGCCCTGCCCACTACGAGCAGTACTTC. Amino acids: CASSPAHYEQYF.